This TCR beta chain was recorded in a study of glioma-infiltrating T cells after dendritic cell vaccination. Looking at the study overall: Glioblastoma patients came from Phase I and II dendritic cell vaccination trials. Patients received autologous tumor lysate-pulsed dendritic cell vaccination between 2003 and 2012. At biweekly intervals, patients got three intradermal dendritic cell vaccine injections.

Some clones are missing from TCRdb's copy, which holds only in-frame ones; the method was immunoSEQ multiplex PCR. Among approximately 85,000 clones listed, 85% were seen once. The germline CDR1 and CDR2 sequences are MGHRA and YSYEKL. Trimming cost V 0 bases and J 0 bases, with 6 bases left between them. This CDR3 comprises 14 residues. Regarding time point: after dendritic cell vaccination, including at tumor progression/relapse. The sample in question was blood, obtained after dendritic cell vaccination. The sequence derives from a human donor with glioblastoma. The chain couples TRBV4-1 to TRBJ2-7; D not certain. In DNA form, the CDR3 reads TGCGCCAGCAGCCAAGACCCAGGCTCCTACGAGCAGTACTTC. This gives the protein CASSQDPGSYEQYF.